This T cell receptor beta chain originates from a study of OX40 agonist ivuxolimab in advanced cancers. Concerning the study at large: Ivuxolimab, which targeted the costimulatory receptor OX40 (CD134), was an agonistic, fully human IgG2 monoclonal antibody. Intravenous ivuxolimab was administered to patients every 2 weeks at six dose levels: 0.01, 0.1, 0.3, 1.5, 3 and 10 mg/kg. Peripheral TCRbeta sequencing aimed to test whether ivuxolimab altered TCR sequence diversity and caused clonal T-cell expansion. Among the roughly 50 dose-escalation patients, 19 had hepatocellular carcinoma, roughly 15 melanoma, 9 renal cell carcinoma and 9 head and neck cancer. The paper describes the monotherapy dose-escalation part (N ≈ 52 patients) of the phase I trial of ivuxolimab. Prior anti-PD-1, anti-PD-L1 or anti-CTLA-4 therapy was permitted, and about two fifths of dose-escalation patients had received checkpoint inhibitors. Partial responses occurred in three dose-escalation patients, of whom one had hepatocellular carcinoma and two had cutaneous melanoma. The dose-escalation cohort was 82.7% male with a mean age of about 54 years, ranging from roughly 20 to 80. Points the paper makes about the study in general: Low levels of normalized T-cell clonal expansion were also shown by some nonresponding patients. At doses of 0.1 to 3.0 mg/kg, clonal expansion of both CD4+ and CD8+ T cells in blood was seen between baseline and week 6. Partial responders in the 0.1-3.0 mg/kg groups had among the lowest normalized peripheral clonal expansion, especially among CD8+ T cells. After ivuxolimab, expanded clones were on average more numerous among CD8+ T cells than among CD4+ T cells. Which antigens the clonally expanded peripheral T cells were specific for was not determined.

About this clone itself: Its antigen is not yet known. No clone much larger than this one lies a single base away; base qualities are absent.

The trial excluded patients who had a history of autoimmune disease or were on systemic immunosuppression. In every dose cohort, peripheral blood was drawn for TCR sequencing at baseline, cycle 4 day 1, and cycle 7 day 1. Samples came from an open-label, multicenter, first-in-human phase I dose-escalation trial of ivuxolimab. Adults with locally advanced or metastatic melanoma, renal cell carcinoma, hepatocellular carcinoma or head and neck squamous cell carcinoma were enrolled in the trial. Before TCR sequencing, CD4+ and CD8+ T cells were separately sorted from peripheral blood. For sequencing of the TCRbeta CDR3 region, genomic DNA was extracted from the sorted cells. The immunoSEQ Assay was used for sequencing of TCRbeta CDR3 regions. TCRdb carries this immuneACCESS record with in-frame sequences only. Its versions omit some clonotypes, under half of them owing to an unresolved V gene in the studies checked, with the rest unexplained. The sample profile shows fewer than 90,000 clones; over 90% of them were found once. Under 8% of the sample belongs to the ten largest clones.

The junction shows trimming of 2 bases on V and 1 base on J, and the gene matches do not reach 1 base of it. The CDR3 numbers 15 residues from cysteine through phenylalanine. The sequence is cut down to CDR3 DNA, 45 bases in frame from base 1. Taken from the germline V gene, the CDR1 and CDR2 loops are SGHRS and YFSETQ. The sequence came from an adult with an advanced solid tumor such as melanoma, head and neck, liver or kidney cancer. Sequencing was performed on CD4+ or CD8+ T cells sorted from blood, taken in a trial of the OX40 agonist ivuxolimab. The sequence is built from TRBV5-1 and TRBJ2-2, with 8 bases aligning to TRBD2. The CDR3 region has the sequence CASSFAGGNTGELFF. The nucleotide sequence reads TGCGCCAGCAGCTTCGCGGGGGGGAACACCGGGGAGCTGTTTTTT.